This record covers a single T cell receptor beta chain. No antigen is known for it. The ends were cut back, 5 bases at V and 2 bases at J, with 16 bases in the middle. The CDR3 sequence is 15 residues long. From germline, CDR1 is SEHNR and CDR2 FQNEAQ (reference sequence). Patients sequenced had flow cytometry evidence of CD8+CD57+ cell expansion. At the time of blood sampling, patients had not yet received any therapy. This sample was included in a study of CD8+CD57+ T cells in acquired aplastic anemia. Notes on the study in general: The CD8+ Simpson's diversity of patients and controls was not significantly different.

The template for TCR beta VDJ and CDR3 sequence profiling was genomic DNA. TCRdb recomputed calls from the reads with MiXCR, one row per CDR3 protein. Of 300,000 or so distinct CDR3 sequences in the sample, under 65% were seen once. J is TRBJ2-7 and V is TRBV7-9; D remains ambiguous. The clonotype originates from a human donor with aplastic anemia. Sequenced: sorted CD4+, CD8+, or CD8+CD57+ T cells (not recorded which) from PBMCs. DNA of the CDR3: TGTGCCAGCAGCCGCGGAGTTTCAGGAGCCTACGAGCAGTACTTC. It specifies CASSRGVSGAYEQYF. The variable domain in full, with the rest retrieved from reference TRBV7-9 and TRBJ2-7, is DTGVSQNPRHKITKRGQNVTFRCDPISEHNRLYWYRQTLGQGPEFLTYFQNEAQLEKSRLLSDRFSAERPKGSFSTLEIQRTEQGDSAMYLCASSRGVSGAYEQYFGPGTRLTVT.